Listed below are T cell receptor beta chains from one sample, sequenced in a study of blood T cell repertoires in COVID-19. Using immunoSEQ multiplex PCR, the repertoire was profiled, and TCRdb retains in-frame clones only, with some absent. The data show roughly 150,000 clones, roughly 84% seen once. The specimen sequenced was peripheral blood. The receptors derive from a woman aged 45-59 years in a cohort sampled during active or convalescent COVID-19. The CDR3 runs from the conserved cysteine through the conserved F or W. The D gene is left open where the match is weak. The size of a clone is reported for some rows only, either as once, few or many, or as a class for expanded clones.

size: -
V: TRBV11-1
J: TRBJ1-4
D: -
CDR3: CASSVPGEKLFF
DNA: TGTGCCAGCAGCGTACCCGGTGAAAAACTGTTTTTT

size: once
V: TRBV5-1
J: TRBJ2-3
D: TRBD1
CDR3: CASSETGGPTDTQYF
DNA: TGCGCCAGCAGCGAAACAGGGGGCCCCACAGATACGCAGTATTTT

size: -
V: TRBV11-2
J: TRBJ1-1
D: -
CDR3: CASSLNRVNTEAFF
DNA: TGTGCCAGCAGCTTAAACAGGGTGAACACTGAAGCTTTCTTT

size: -
V: TRBV29-1
J: TRBJ2-7
D: TRBD2
CDR3: CSVEGTSGTEQYF
DNA: TGCAGCGTTGAGGGGACTAGCGGGACCGAGCAGTACTTC

size: -
V: TRBV28
J: TRBJ2-5
D: TRBD2
CDR3: CASSFLAGGLRAQYF
DNA: TGTGCCAGCAGTTTCCTAGCGGGGGGGCTCCGGGCCCAGTACTTC

size: -
V: TRBV25-1
J: TRBJ2-3
D: TRBD2
CDR3: CASSVAGVGVATQYF
DNA: TGTGCCAGCAGTGTAGCGGGGGTGGGGGTAGCTACGCAGTATTTT

size: -
V: TRBV6-1
J: TRBJ1-2
D: TRBD1
CDR3: CASSEAWTGQGYTF
DNA: TGTGCCAGCAGTGAAGCCTGGACAGGGCAGGGCTACACCTTC

size: -
V: TRBV13
J: TRBJ2-7
D: -
CDR3: CASSLVGSYEQYF
DNA: TGTGCCAGCAGCCTTGTCGGTAGCTACGAGCAGTACTTC

size: -
V: TRBV7-6
J: TRBJ1-3
D: -
CDR3: CASSPDQAISGNTIYF
DNA: TGTGCCAGCAGCCCTGATCAGGCGATCTCTGGAAACACCATATATTTT

size: -
V: TRBV6-2/TRBV6-3
J: TRBJ2-3
D: -
CDR3: CASSYSRATSTDTQYF
DNA: TGTGCCAGCAGTTACTCGAGGGCGACTAGCACAGATACGCAGTATTTT

size: few
V: TRBV19
J: TRBJ1-3
D: TRBD1
CDR3: CASSGPGGSGNTIYF
DNA: TGTGCCAGTAGTGGGCCAGGGGGCTCTGGAAACACCATATATTTT

size: -
V: TRBV4-1
J: TRBJ2-6
D: -
CDR3: CARGIRDNESGANVLTF
DNA: TGCGCCAGGGGAATACGGGACAACGAATCTGGGGCCAACGTCCTGACTTTC

size: -
V: TRBV7-4
J: TRBJ2-7
D: TRBD1
CDR3: CARTGETQPFGEQYF
DNA: TGTGCCAGAACAGGGGAAACCCAACCTTTTGGCGAGCAGTACTTC

size: -
V: TRBV4-3
J: TRBJ2-7
D: TRBD1
CDR3: CASSQDLGTDSYEQYF
DNA: TGCGCCAGCAGCCAAGATCTGGGGACAGATTCCTACGAGCAGTACTTC